This T cell receptor (beta chain) stems from a study of T cell responses to AZD1222 COVID-19 vaccine. Overall study context: Pooled samples include second doses given at about 4 or 12 weeks.

This CDR3 region has 15 residues. Per the germline V gene, CDR1 is LGHDT and CDR2 is YNNKEL (reference sequence). Trimming took off 3 bases at V and 0 bases at J, with 9 bases between the two ends. Using immunoSEQ multiplex PCR, the repertoire was profiled, and TCRdb retains in-frame clones only, with some absent. The sample holds some 130,000 clones, about nine tenths seen once. The sample was peripheral blood, taken on day 0 of AZD1222 vaccination. The chain has TRBV3-1 (or the pseudogene TRBV3-2) and TRBJ1-3; a possible D gene is TRBD1 (5 bases). The origin of this receptor is an adult in good health. For the CDR3, the DNA is TGTGCCAGCAGCCAGACGACAGTCTCTGGAAACACCATATATTTT. Translated, it gives CASSQTTVSGNTIYF.